This entry features one T cell receptor beta chain sequence. The data were taken from a study of control samples from healthy donors and cancer patients. Trimming took off 5 bases at V and 3 bases at J, with 18 bases between the two ends. CDR3 length: 16 amino acids. CDR1 SGHTA and CDR2 FQGNSA come from the germline V gene. Sequencing used immunoSEQ multiplex PCR; TCRdb keeps in-frame clones, though not all of them. The sample shows about 120,000 clones, 75% to 90% of them seen only once. The J gene is TRBJ2-3, the V gene TRBV7-2; the D call may be TRBD1 or TRBD2 (5 bases each). The sequence was collected from a woman aged 45 to 65 with colorectal cancer. Specimen: PBMCs. The CDR3 DNA sequence: TGTGCCAGCAGCATGAATGCAGGGAGCTCGACAGATACGCAGTATTTT. It is translated as CASSMNAGSSTDTQYF. The full variable domain, completed using reference TRBV7-2 and TRBJ2-3, is GAGVSQSPSNKVTEKGKDVELRCDPISGHTALYWYRQSLGQGLEFLIYFQGNSAPDKSGLPSDRFSAERTGGSVSTLTIQRTQQEDSAVYLCASSMNAGSSTDTQYFGPGTRLTVL.